The present TCR beta chain was sequenced within a study of cytomegalovirus exposure and HLA in healthy donors. Points from the study as a whole: Upon later analysis, HLA-associated TCR beta chains proved more clonally expanded than other, equally common chains. DRB1 had the most TCR associations and HLA-C the fewest, a later analysis found, with rates varying by HLA locus. Apart from CMV serostatus, no immune exposure information was available.

A multiplex PCR was run with 60 Vbeta primers and 13 Jbeta primers. Clones were sequenced by immunoSEQ multiplex PCR, and TCRdb holds only the in-frame ones, with some missing. The sample lists about 140,000 clones, over 65% occurring once. Of note for this clone: What it binds is unknown.

CDR1 and CDR2 from the germline V gene are ENHRY and SYGVKD. J gave up 3 bases and V 5 bases, and 4 bases lay outside the gene matches. CDR3 length equals 14 residues. The sequencing sample was made of PBMCs. The origin of this receptor is a woman in her 30s in good health and CMV-seronegative. The V call is TRBV10-3, the J call TRBJ2-5, with 9 bases matching TRBD2. The CDR3 region is CAISKAGGEETQYF. The CDR3 nucleotides are TGTGCCATCAGTAAAGCGGGGGGAGAAGAGACCCAGTACTTC.